A selection of T cell receptor beta chains follows, all from one sample in a study of blood T cell repertoires in COVID-19. Sequencing used immunoSEQ multiplex PCR; TCRdb keeps in-frame clones, though not all of them. In the table there are fewer than 150,000 clones, around nine tenths of which are singletons. Source material: peripheral blood. These receptors all come from a human donor in a cohort sampled during active COVID-19. CDR3s include the opening cysteine and the closing phenylalanine or tryptophan. Fields, in order: V gene, D gene, clone size, J gene, CDR3 DNA, CDR3 protein. A D gene is named only where the DNA matches it firmly. Clone size appears in some rows only: once, few, many, or a class for an expanded clone.

TRBV2	TRBD1	-	TRBJ1-5	TGTGCCAGCAGTGAAAGGGACAGAAATCAGCCCCAGCATTTT	CASSERDRNQPQHF
TRBV18	-	-	TRBJ1-2	TGTGCCAGCTCACCACCACTAGTCCCGGACGGAAGTGGCTACACCTTC	CASSPPLVPDGSGYTF
TRBV5-3	-	once	TRBJ2-3	TGTGCCAGAACTTTCCTAGTGGCAGATACGCAGTATTTT	CARTFLVADTQYF
TRBV20-1	-	-	TRBJ2-7	TGCAGTGCTCCCTCCGAGGGCGAGCAGTACTTC	CSAPSEGEQYF
TRBV3-1/TRBV3-2	TRBD1	-	TRBJ1-1	TGTGCCAGCAGCGAAGGGACAGGAGGTTTCTATGTTATGGCTTTCTTT	CASSEGTGGFYVMAFF
TRBV7-2	-	-	TRBJ1-2	TGTGCCAGCAGCCTGCCGGAGCATGGCTACACCTTC	CASSLPEHGYTF
TRBV5-8	TRBD2	-	TRBJ2-2	TGTGCCAGCAGCTTGCCTAGCGGGTTCACCGGGGAGCTGTTTTTT	CASSLPSGFTGELFF
TRBV6-6	-	-	TRBJ2-1	TGTGCCAGCAGTTACCCGGTCGGTGGCTCCTACAATGAGCAGTTCTTC	CASSYPVGGSYNEQFF
TRBV5-8	TRBD1	once	TRBJ1-1	TGTGCCAGCAGCAAGGACAGGGGGACAACTGAAGCTTTCTTT	CASSKDRGTTEAFF
TRBV5-3	TRBD1	-	TRBJ1-5	TGTGCCAGAAGCAGGCGGGACAGGGGGCGACAGAAAAACAATCAGCCCCAGCATTTT	CARSRRDRGRQKNNQPQHF
TRBV5-1	TRBD2	-	TRBJ2-7	TGCGCCAGCAGGCCCGGGGGGGGCCACGAGCAGTACTTC	CASRPGGGHEQYF
TRBV7-3	TRBD2	-	TRBJ2-1	TGTGCCAGCAGCTTGGGTCGGGTAGCGGGGGACAATGAGCAGTTCTTC	CASSLGRVAGDNEQFF
TRBV28	-	once	TRBJ1-5	TGTGCCAGCAGTTCCTCTCTACGGGGAAATCAGCCCCAGCATTTT	CASSSSLRGNQPQHF
TRBV13	-	-	TRBJ2-7	TGTGCCAGCAGCCTCGGGAGCGAGCGAGGCTACGAGCAGTACTTC	CASSLGSERGYEQYF
TRBV6-5	-	-	TRBJ1-1	TGTGCCAGCAAAGGGAGGACCACTGAAGCTTTCTTT	CASKGRTTEAFF
TRBV3-1/TRBV3-2	TRBD1	-	TRBJ2-2	TGTGCCAGCAGCCAGGGACAGGCGATCACCGGGGAGCTGTTTTTT	CASSQGQAITGELFF
TRBV9	-	many	TRBJ1-6	TGTGCCAGCAGCGTAAAGTGGGGAGAGTCACCCCTCCACTTT	CASSVKWGESPLHF
TRBV7-2	-	-	TRBJ2-3	TGTGCCAGCAGCTTAATTTCGGCGGGGACCAGCACAGATACGCAGTATTTT	CASSLISAGTSTDTQYF
TRBV4-1	TRBD1	-	TRBJ2-1	TGCGCCAGCAGCCAACTGGACAGGGGGCTAGATGAGCAGTTCTTC	CASSQLDRGLDEQFF
TRBV30	-	-	TRBJ1-5	TGTGCCTGGAGTGTACGACTTGGCCTCGGTAATCAGCCCCAGCATTTT	CAWSVRLGLGNQPQHF
TRBV7-3	-	-	TRBJ2-1	TGTGCCAGCAGCTTACAGTCCGGGAGCGGGTACAATGAGCAGTTCTTC	CASSLQSGSGYNEQFF
TRBV10-3	-	-	TRBJ2-2	TGTGCCATCAGGCCAGGGTCCGGGGAGCTGTTTTTT	CAIRPGSGELFF
TRBV3-1/TRBV3-2	-	once	TRBJ2-1	TGTGCCAGCAGCGGGCCTCCAGGGTACAATGAGCAGTTCTTC	CASSGPPGYNEQFF
TRBV6-6	TRBD1	-	TRBJ2-2	TGTGCCAGCAGTACTACAGGGGTACTTATAACCGGGGAGCTGTTTTTT	CASSTTGVLITGELFF